This T cell receptor beta chain originates from a study of T cell responses to AZD1222 COVID-19 vaccine. Germline V gene lookup returns CDR1 ENHRY and CDR2 SYGVKD. The CDR3 extends over 15 amino acids. J gave up 4 bases and V 0 bases, and 2 bases lay outside the gene matches. Note on this clone: Antigen: not known.

Whole-study findings and limits: Most donors were white British, females outnumbered males, and clonal diversity was possibly underestimated. Rises in breadth and depth of Spike-specific TCRs came after two AZD1222 doses.

Produced via immunoSEQ multiplex PCR; TCRdb's table is partial and in-frame only. The sample has 150,000 to 200,000 clones; almost 95% are singletons. The sample here was peripheral blood, taken on day 0 of AZD1222 vaccination. This TCR was sampled from an adult in good health. The V and J genes are TRBV10-3 and TRBJ1-2; 10 positions agree with TRBD1. This chain's CDR3 is CAISESTGGGYGYTF. The CDR3, as DNA: TGTGCCATCAGTGAGTCGACAGGGGGCGGCTATGGCTACACCTTC.